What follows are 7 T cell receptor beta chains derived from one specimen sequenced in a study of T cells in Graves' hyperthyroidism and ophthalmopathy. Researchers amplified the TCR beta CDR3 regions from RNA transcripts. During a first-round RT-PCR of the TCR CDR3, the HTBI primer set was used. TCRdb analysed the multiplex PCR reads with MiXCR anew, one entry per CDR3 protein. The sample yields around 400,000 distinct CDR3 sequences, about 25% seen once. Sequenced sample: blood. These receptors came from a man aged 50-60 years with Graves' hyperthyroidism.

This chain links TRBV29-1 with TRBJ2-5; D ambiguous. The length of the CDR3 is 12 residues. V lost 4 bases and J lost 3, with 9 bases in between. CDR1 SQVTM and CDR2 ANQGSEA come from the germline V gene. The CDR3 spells CSVVPNKETQYF. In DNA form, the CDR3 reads TGCAGCGTTGTCCCCAATAAAGAGACCCAGTACTTC.

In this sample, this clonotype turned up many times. The CDR3 DNA reads TGTGCCAGCAGCCCTTTCTCAAGAGTGGAAGAGACCCAGTACTTC. It is translated as CASSPFSRVEETQYF. The gene calls are TRBV28 and TRBJ2-5; no firm D call. Trimming removed 6 bases from V and 3 bases from J, with 17 bases in between. Germline V gives CDR1 MDHEN, CDR2 SYDVKM. CDR3 length: 15 residues.

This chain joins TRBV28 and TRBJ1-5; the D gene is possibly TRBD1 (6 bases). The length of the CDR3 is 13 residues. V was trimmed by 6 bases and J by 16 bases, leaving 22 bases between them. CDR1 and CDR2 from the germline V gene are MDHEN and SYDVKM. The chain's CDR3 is CASSQLNPPGHHF. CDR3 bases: TGTGCCAGCAGCCAATTAAATCCCCCGGGACACCATTTT. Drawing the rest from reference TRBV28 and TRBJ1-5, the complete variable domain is DVKVTQSSRYLVKRTGEKVFLECVQDMDHENMFWYRQDPGLGLRLIYFSYDVKMKEKGDIPEGYSVSREKKERFSLILESASTNQTSMYLCASSQLNPPGHHFGDGTRLSIL.

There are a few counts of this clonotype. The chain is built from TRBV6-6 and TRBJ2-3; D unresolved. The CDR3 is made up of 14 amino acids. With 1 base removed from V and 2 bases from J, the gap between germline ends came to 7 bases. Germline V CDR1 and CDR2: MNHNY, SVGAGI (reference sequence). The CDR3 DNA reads TGTGCCAGCAGTTACTTCCAGAACACAGATACGCAGTATTTT. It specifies CASSYFQNTDTQYF.

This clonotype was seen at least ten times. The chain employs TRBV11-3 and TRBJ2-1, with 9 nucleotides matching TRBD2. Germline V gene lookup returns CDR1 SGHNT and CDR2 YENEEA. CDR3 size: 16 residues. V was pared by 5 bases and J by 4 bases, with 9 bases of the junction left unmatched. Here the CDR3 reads CASSISSGIGYNEQFF. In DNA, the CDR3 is TGTGCCAGCAGCATTTCTAGCGGGATAGGGTACAATGAGCAGTTCTTC.

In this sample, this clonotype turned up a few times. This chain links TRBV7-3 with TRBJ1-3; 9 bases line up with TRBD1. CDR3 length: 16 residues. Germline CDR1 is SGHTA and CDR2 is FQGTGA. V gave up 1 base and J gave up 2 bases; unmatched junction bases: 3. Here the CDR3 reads CASSLNTGGPGNTIYF. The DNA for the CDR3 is TGTGCCAGCAGCTTAAACACAGGGGGCCCTGGAAACACCATATATTTT.

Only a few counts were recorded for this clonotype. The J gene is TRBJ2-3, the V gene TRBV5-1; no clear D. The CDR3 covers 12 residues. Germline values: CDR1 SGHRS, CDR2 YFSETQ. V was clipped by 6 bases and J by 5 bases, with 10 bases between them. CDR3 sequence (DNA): TGCGCCAGCAAGGGAAACCAAGATACGCAGTATTTT. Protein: CASKGNQDTQYF.